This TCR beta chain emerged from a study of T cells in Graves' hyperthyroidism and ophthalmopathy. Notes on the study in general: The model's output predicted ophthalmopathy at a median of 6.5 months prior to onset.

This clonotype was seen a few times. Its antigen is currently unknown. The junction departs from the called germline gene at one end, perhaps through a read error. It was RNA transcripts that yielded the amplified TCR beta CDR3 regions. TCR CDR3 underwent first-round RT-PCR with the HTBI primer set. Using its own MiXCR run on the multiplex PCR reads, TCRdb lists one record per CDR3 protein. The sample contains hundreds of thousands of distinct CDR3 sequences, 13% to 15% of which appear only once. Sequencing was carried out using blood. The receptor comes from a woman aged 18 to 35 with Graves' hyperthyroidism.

CDR3 in amino acids: CASSSLHREDGHTF. The CDR3 DNA is TGTGCCAGCAGTTCCCTCCACAGGGAGGATGGCCACACCTTC. The rearrangement uses TRBV12-3 or TRBV12-4 and TRBJ1-2; perhaps TRBD1 as D (6 bases). The CDR3 runs 14 residues.